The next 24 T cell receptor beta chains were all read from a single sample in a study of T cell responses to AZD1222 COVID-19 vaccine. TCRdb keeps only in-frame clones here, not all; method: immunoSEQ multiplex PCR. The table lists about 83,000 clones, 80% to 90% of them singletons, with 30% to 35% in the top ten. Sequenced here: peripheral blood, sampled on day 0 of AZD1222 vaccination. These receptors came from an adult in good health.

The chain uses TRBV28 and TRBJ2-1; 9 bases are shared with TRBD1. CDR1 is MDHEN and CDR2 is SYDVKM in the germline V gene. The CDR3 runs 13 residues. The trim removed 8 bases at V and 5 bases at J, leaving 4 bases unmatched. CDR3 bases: TGTGCCAGCTTGACAGGGGGAAACAATGAGCAGTTCTTC. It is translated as CASLTGGNNEQFF. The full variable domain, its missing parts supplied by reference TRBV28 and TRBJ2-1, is DVKVTQSSRYLVKRTGEKVFLECVQDMDHENMFWYRQDPGLGLRLIYFSYDVKMKEKGDIPEGYSVSREKKERFSLILESASTNQTSMYLCASLTGGNNEQFFGPGTRLTVL.

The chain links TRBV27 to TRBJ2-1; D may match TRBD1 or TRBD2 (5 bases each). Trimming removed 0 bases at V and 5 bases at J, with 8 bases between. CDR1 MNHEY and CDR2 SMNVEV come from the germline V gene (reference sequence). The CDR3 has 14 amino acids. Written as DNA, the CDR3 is TGTGCCAGCAGTTTATCGGGACCCAACAATGAGCAGTTCTTC. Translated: CASSLSGPNNEQFF.

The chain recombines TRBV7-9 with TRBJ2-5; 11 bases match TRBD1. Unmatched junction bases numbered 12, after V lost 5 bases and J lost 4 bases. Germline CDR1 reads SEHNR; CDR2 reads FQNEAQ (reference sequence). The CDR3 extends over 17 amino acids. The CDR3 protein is CASSDWTGGVGVETQYF. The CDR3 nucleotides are TGTGCCAGCAGCGACTGGACAGGGGGCGTAGGAGTAGAGACCCAGTACTTC.

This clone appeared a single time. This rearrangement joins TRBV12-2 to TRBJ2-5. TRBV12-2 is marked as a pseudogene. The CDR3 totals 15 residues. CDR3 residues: CASRLAGKFQETQYF. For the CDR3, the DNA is TGTGCAAGTCGCTTGGCCGGCAAATTCCAAGAGACCCAGTACTTC.

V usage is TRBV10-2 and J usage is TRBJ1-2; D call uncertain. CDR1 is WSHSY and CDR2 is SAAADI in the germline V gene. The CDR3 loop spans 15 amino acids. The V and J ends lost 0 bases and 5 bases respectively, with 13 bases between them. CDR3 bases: TGCGCCAGCAGTGAGTCGGCGACTGCCTGGTATGGCTACACCTTC. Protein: CASSESATAWYGYTF.

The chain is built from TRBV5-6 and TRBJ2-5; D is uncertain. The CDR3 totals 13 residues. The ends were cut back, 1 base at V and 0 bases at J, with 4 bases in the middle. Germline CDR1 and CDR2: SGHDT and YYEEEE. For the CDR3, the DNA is TGTGCCAGCAGCTTGCCCAACCAAGAGACCCAGTACTTC. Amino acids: CASSLPNQETQYF.

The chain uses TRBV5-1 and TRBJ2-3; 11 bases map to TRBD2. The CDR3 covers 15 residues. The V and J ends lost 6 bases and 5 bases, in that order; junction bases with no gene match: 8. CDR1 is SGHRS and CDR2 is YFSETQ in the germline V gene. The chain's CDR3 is CASTPTSGSEDTQYF. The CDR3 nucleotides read TGCGCCAGCACCCCTACTAGCGGGAGTGAAGATACGCAGTATTTT.

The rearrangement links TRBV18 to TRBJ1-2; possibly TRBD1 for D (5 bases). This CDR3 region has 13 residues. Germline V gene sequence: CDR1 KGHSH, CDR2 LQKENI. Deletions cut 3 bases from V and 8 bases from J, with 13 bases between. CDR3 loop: CASSPPGRTGYTF. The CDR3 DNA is TGTGCCAGCTCACCGCCGGGACGTACCGGCTACACCTTC.

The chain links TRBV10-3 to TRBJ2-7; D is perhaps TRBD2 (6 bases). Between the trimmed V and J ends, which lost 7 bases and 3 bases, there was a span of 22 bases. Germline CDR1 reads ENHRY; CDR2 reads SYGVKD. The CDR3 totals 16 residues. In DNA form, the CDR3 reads TGTGCCATCAAACGGGACTTCCCGGGCAGTGTCTACGAGCAGTACTTC. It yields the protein CAIKRDFPGSVYEQYF.

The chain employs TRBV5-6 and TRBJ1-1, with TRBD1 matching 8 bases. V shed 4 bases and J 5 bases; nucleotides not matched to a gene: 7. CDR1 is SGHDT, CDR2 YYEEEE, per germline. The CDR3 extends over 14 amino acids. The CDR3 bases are TGTGCCAGCAGCGAGGACAGGGTAGGGACTGAAGCTTTCTTT. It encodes CASSEDRVGTEAFF.

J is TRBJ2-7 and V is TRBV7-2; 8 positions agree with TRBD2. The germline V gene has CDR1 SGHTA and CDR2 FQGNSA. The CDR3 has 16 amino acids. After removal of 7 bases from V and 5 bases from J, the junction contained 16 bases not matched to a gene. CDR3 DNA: TGTGCCAGCACCCGGGGGGGGGCAGGGGCTAGGGACGAGCAGTACTTC. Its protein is CASTRGGAGARDEQYF.

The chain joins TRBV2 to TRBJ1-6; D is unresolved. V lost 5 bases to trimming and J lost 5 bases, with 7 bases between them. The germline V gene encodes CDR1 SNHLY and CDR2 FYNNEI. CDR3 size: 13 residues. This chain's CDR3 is CASSRRNNSPLHF. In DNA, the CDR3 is TGTGCCAGCAGTAGAAGGAATAATTCACCCCTCCACTTT.

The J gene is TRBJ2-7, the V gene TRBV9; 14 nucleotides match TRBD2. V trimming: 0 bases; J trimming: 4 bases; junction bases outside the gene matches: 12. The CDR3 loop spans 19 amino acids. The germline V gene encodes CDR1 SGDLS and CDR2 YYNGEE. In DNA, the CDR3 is TGTGCCAGCAGCGTAGGGGTGAGGGGGACTAGCGGGAGAGGGTACGAGCAGTACTTC. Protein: CASSVGVRGTSGRGYEQYF.

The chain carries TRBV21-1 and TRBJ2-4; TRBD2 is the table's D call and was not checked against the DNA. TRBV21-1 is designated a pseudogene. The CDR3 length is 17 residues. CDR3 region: CASSKGATRVGENIQYF. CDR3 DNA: TGTGCCAGCAGCAAAGGAGCGACTAGGGTAGGTGAAAACATTCAGTACTTC.

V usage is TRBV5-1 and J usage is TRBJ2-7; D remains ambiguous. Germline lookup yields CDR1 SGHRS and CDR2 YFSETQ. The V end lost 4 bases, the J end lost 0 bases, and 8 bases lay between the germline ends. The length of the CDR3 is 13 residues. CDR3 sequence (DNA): TGCGCCAGCAGCCAGGACGGCTCCTACGAGCAGTACTTC. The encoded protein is CASSQDGSYEQYF.

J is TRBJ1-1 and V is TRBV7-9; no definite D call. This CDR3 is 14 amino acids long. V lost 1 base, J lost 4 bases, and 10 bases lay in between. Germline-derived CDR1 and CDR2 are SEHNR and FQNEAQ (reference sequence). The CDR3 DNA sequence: TGTGCCAGCAGCTTAGTGTCTATGGGCACTGAAGCTTTCTTT. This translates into CASSLVSMGTEAFF.

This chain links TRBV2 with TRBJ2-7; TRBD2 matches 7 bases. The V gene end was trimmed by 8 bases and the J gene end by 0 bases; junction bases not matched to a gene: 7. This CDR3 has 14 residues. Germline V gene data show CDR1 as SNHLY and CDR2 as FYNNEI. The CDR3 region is CASWRGGSSYEQYF. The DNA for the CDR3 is TGTGCCAGCTGGCGGGGCGGGAGCTCCTACGAGCAGTACTTC.

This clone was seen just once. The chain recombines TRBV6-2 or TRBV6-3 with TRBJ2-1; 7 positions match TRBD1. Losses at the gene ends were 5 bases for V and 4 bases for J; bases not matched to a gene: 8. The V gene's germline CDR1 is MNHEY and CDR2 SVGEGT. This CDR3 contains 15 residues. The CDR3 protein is CASSAEGALYNEQFF. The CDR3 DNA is TGTGCCAGCAGTGCCGAGGGGGCCCTATACAATGAGCAGTTCTTC.

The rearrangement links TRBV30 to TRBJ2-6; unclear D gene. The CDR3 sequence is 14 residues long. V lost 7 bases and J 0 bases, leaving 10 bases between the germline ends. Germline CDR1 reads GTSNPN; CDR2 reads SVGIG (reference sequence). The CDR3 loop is CALTEFSGANVLTF. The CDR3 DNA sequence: TGTGCCTTGACCGAATTCTCTGGGGCCAACGTCCTGACTTTC.

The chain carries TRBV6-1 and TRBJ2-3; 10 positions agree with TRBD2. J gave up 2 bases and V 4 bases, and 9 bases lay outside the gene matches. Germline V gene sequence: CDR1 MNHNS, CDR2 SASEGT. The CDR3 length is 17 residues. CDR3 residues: CASSVGTSGIYTDTQYF. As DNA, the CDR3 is TGTGCCAGCAGTGTGGGTACTAGCGGGATATACACAGATACGCAGTATTTT.

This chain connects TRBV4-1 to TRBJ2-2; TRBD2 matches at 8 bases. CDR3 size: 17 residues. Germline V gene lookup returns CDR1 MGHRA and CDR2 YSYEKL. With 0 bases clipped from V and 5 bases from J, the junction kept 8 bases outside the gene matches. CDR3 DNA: TGCGCCAGCAGCCAAGAAGCACCAGCGGGAGATACCGGGGAGCTGTTTTTT. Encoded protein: CASSQEAPAGDTGELFF.

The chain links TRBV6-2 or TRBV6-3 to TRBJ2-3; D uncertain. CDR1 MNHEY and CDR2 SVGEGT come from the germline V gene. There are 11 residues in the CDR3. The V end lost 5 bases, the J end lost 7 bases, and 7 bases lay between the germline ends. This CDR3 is CASSREHTQYF. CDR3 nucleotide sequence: TGTGCCAGCAGTCGAGAGCATACGCAGTATTTT.

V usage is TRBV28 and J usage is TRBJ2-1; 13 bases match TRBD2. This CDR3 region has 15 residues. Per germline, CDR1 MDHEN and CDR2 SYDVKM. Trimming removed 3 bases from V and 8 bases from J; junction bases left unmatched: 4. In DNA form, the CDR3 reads TGTGCCAGCAGTTTTAGGACTAGCGGGAGCCATGAGCAGTTCTTC. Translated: CASSFRTSGSHEQFF.

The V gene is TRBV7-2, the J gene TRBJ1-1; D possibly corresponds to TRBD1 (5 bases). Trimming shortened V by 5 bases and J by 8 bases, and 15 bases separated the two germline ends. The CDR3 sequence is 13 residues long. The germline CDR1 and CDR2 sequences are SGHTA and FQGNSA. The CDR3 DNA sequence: TGTGCCAGCAGCAGGCAGGGACTTAACGAAGCTTTCTTT. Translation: CASSRQGLNEAFF.